This T cell receptor beta chain was sequenced during a study of chronic HIV infection and antiretroviral therapy. From the 5' RACE reads, TCRdb called clonotypes with MiXCR, one entry per CDR3 protein. This table has 40,000 to 50,000 distinct CDR3 sequences, about a fifth appearing once. This CDR3 has 16 residues. CDR1 is LNHDA and CDR2 is SQIVND in the germline V gene (reference sequence). The V end lost 6 bases, the J end lost 2 bases, and 17 bases lay between the germline ends. Input material: peripheral blood. This clonotype was sampled from an adult who had HIV and had not received antiretroviral therapy, or was an uninfected healthy control (not recorded which). The rearrangement uses TRBV19 and TRBJ1-5; D gene ambiguous. CDR3 DNA sequence: TGTGCCAGTAGCCCAGTGACGGGCTATGGCAATCAGCCCCAGCATTTT. Its protein is CASSPVTGYGNQPQHF.